This is a list of T cell receptor beta chains from one sample in a study of blood T cell repertoires in COVID-19. The repertoire was sequenced with immunoSEQ multiplex PCR; TCRdb's copy has only in-frame clones and lacks some. Of 200,000 to 250,000 clones in the sample, around 88% were seen once. The sequenced sample was peripheral blood. The receptors were sampled from a man aged 18-30 years with active or convalescent COVID-19. The CDR3 runs from the conserved cysteine through the conserved F or W. Fields, in order: clone size, V gene, D gene, J gene, CDR3 length, CDR3 DNA, CDR3 protein. The D gene is left open where the match is weak. Size values are once, few and many counts, or a class for expanded clones, and some rows have none.

few	TRBV30	-	TRBJ1-4	15	TGTGCCTGGAGTCTAGGCCGTACGGCTAATGAAAAACTGTTTTTT	CAWSLGRTANEKLFF
-	TRBV5-1	TRBD2	TRBJ2-6	18	TGCGCCAGCAGCTTGGCCGCTAGCGGGAGGGCTGGGGCCAACGTCCTGACTTTC	CASSLAASGRAGANVLTF
once	TRBV18	TRBD1	TRBJ1-3	16	TGTGCCAGCTCGCGCCCGACAGGGGAAACTGGAAACACCATATATTTT	CASSRPTGETGNTIYF
-	TRBV6-4	-	TRBJ1-5	15	TGTGCCAGCAGCCAAAGTGCCGGGGGAATCAGACCCCAGCATTTT	CASSQSAGGIRPQHF
-	TRBV6-1	TRBD1	TRBJ1-2	11	TGTGCCAGCAGTGAGGGGGACAGCGCTACCTTC	CASSEGDSATF
-	TRBV7-2	TRBD2	TRBJ2-1	15	TGTGCCAGCAGCACCCCTGTGGGACTAGATAATGAGCAGTTCTTC	CASSTPVGLDNEQFF
once	TRBV5-1	-	TRBJ1-5	12	TGCGCCAGCAGGGGCGGCAATCAGCCCCAGCATTTT	CASRGGNQPQHF
-	TRBV27	-	TRBJ2-4	15	TGTGCCAGCAGTACCCGGGACACCACCTTCGGCATTCAGTACTTC	CASSTRDTTFGIQYF
-	TRBV19	-	TRBJ1-2	17	TGTGCCAGTAGTCCTGGGACACCCCTAATCGCAATCGGCGGCTACACCTTC	CASSPGTPLIAIGGYTF
-	TRBV10-1	-	TRBJ2-3	12	TGCGCCAGCAGTGATAACGGAGATACGCAGTATTTT	CASSDNGDTQYF
-	TRBV5-1	TRBD1	TRBJ1-5	14	TGCGCCAGCAGCGTAGACAGGGGCAATCAGCCCCAGCATTTT	CASSVDRGNQPQHF
-	TRBV9	-	TRBJ1-2	14	TGTGCCAGCAGCCCAAACGAACGGGGGGATGGCTACACCTTC	CASSPNERGDGYTF
-	TRBV6-6	-	TRBJ1-2	12	TGTGCCAGCAACCCAGGCAACTATGGCTACACCTTC	CASNPGNYGYTF
-	TRBV3-1/TRBV3-2	TRBD2	TRBJ2-1	15	TGTGCCAGCAGCCTCAATCCCGGGGGGGTGGGAGAGCAGTTCTTC	CASSLNPGGVGEQFF
-	TRBV28	TRBD2	TRBJ2-7	15	TGTGCCAGCAGCTCCACGGGACTAGCGTGGCACGAGCAGTACTTC	CASSSTGLAWHEQYF
-	TRBV5-1	-	TRBJ2-7	14	TGCGCCAGCAGAGGGACAACGAGTGCCTACGAGCAGTACTTC	CASRGTTSAYEQYF
once	TRBV29-1	-	TRBJ1-1	13	TGCAGCGTTGAAGCCTTACAGGTTAATGAAGCTTTCTTT	CSVEALQVNEAFF
-	TRBV7-2	-	TRBJ1-4	14	TGTGCCAGCAGGAATTCAGCAACTAATGAAAAACTGTTTTTT	CASRNSATNEKLFF
once	TRBV10-1	-	TRBJ2-2	16	TGCGCCTCCCCCTGGGCAGAAACAATCAACAGTGGGGAGCTGTTTTTT	CASPWAETINSGELFF
-	TRBV27	TRBD1	TRBJ2-7	14	TGTGCCAGCAGTTCGGACAGGGGGTCATACGAGCAGTACTTC	CASSSDRGSYEQYF
-	TRBV3-1/TRBV3-2	TRBD2	TRBJ2-7	14	TGTGCCAGCAGCCCCATGACTAGCGGGGGCGAGCAGTACTTC	CASSPMTSGGEQYF